Listed below are T cell receptor beta chains from one sample, sequenced in a study. TCRdb re-called the 5' RACE reads with MiXCR, one entry per CDR3 protein. The sample includes roughly 54,000 distinct CDR3 sequences, roughly 17% of them seen just once. Sequences were obtained from naive CD4+ T cells sorted from blood. These receptors originate from a female donor with breast cancer. Both conserved end residues are part of each CDR3. Each record gives: CDR3 length, clone size, V gene, J gene, D gene, CDR3 DNA, CDR3 protein. The D gene is left open where the match is weak. Not all rows give a size; the values are once, few, many and, for expanded clones, a class.

>13|many|TRBV29-1|TRBJ1-3|-
TGCAGCGTTGGGGAGACCTCTGGAAACACCATATATTTT
CSVGETSGNTIYF
>16|many|TRBV10-3|TRBJ1-4|-
TGTGCCATCAGTGAGTCGGCACCCTCAACTAATGAAAAACTGTTTTTT
CAISESAPSTNEKLFF
>11|few|TRBV7-9|TRBJ2-7|-
TGTGCCAGCAGCTTAGAGGTGAAGCAGTACTTC
CASSLEVKQYF
>14|few|TRBV2|TRBJ1-1|-
TGTGCCAGCAGTGTATTGGCTGACAGGACTGAAGCTTTCTTT
CASSVLADRTEAFF
>17|few|TRBV3-1|TRBJ2-1|TRBD2
TGTGCCAGCAGCCAAGGGATTAGCGGGAGCGGATTCAATGAGCAGTTCTTC
CASSQGISGSGFNEQFF
>17|few|TRBV18|TRBJ2-7|TRBD1
TGTGCCAGCTCGCGGTACAGGGGGCAATCCCAACTCTACGAGCAGTACTTC
CASSRYRGQSQLYEQYF
>13|few|TRBV12-3/TRBV12-4|TRBJ1-5|-
TGTGCCAGCAGTTTGCGTAGGCTCCAGCCCCAGCATTTT
CASSLRRLQPQHF
>15|-|TRBV20-1|TRBJ2-5|TRBD2
TGCAGTGCCGAGGATAGCGGGAGGAGGAAAGAGACCCAGTACTTC
CSAEDSGRRKETQYF
>13|many|TRBV2|TRBJ1-1|-
TGTGCCAGCAGTGTAGGCTCGAACACTGAAGCTTTCTTT
CASSVGSNTEAFF
>19|-|TRBV5-1|TRBJ2-5|TRBD2
TGCGCCAGCAGCCAAAGGACTAGCGGGAACTACCGTCACCAAGAGACCCAGTACTTC
CASSQRTSGNYRHQETQYF
>15|many|TRBV12-3/TRBV12-4|TRBJ2-1|TRBD2
TGTGCCAGCAGTCCACAAGGGACTAGTTCGGGTGAGCAGTTCTTC
CASSPQGTSSGEQFF
>16|many|TRBV20-1|TRBJ2-3|TRBD2
TGCAGTGCTAGGTATTCTAGCGGGGGGGCCACAGATACGCAGTATTTT
CSARYSSGGATDTQYF
>12|many|TRBV6-2/TRBV6-3|TRBJ2-2|-
TGTGCCAGCAGTTACTCGGGCGGGGAGCTGTTTTTT
CASSYSGGELFF
>12|-|TRBV10-3|TRBJ2-7|-
TGTGCCACGGGGGAGAGGGCCTACGAGCAGTACTTC
CATGERAYEQYF
>13|many|TRBV24-1|TRBJ2-1|-
TGTGCCACCAGTGCAGTTTGGAGTAATGAGCAGTTCTTC
CATSAVWSNEQFF
>16|-|TRBV6-6|TRBJ1-6|-
TGTGCCAGCACCAATCGGGCCCAAGGGGGTAATTCACCCCTCCACTTT
CASTNRAQGGNSPLHF
>17|few|TRBV15|TRBJ2-3|TRBD2
TGTGCCACCAGCAGAGGGAGGACTAGCGGGAGAGCAGATACGCAGTATTTT
CATSRGRTSGRADTQYF
>14|few|TRBV18|TRBJ2-5|-
TGTGCCAGCTCAGCACTGGATGTTCAAGAGACCCAGTACTTC
CASSALDVQETQYF
>14|few|TRBV12-3/TRBV12-4|TRBJ1-6|TRBD1
TGTGCCAGCAGTACCGGGACAGCAAATTCACCCCTCCACTTT
CASSTGTANSPLHF
>14|-|TRBV7-9|TRBJ1-4|-
TGTGCCAGCAGCTTAGGGACCCCGGAGGAAAAACTGTTTTTT
CASSLGTPEEKLFF
>15|medium-sized|TRBV7-2|TRBJ2-2|-
TGTGCCAGCAGCTCCTCGTGGCTAAACACCGGGGAGCTGTTTTTT
CASSSSWLNTGELFF
>14|-|TRBV7-9|TRBJ1-2|-
TGTGCCAGCAGCTTAGGGGCCCGCGAGTATGGCTACACCTTC
CASSLGAREYGYTF
>12|many|TRBV6-5|TRBJ1-2|-
TGTGCCAGCAGCCCGACCCGGGGGGGCTACACCTTC
CASSPTRGGYTF
>13|-|TRBV29-1|TRBJ1-1|-
TGCAGCGTCGAATTAGGCGGGGGCACTGAAGCTTTCTTT
CSVELGGGTEAFF
>14|many|TRBV6-5|TRBJ1-2|-
TGTGCCAGCAGTTACTCGGGTCACAACTATGGCTACACCTTC
CASSYSGHNYGYTF
>17|-|TRBV10-3|TRBJ2-6|TRBD1
TGTGCCATCAGTGTTGGGACAGGGAGCTCTGGGGCCAACGTCCTGACTTTC
CAISVGTGSSGANVLTF
>12|many|TRBV20-1|TRBJ2-1|-
TGCAGTGCTAGAGCTGGGGTCAATGAGCAGTTCTTC
CSARAGVNEQFF
>15|few|TRBV25-1|TRBJ1-1|-
TGTGCCAGCAGAGAAACCCGAGGGGGGGCCGATGAAGCTTTCTTT
CASRETRGGADEAFF
>14|-|TRBV12-3/TRBV12-4|TRBJ2-2|-
TGTGCCAGCACCACTGACCACCCTACCGGGGAGCTGTTTTTT
CASTTDHPTGELFF
>15|-|TRBV20-1|TRBJ2-7|TRBD2
TGCAGTGCTTCTGCAGGTCTAGCGGGAGGGGTCGAGCAGTACTTC
CSASAGLAGGVEQYF
>14|few|TRBV5-1|TRBJ2-5|-
TGCGCCAGCAGCTGGGGCCCGGAAGCGGAGACCCAGTACTTC
CASSWGPEAETQYF
>16|few|TRBV27|TRBJ2-5|-
TGTGCCAGCAGTTTACCCCCCTGGCAGGGCCAAGAGACCCAGTACTTC
CASSLPPWQGQETQYF
>15|-|TRBV6-6|TRBJ1-5|TRBD1
TGTGCCAGCAGGGGGACAGGGACAAGTAATCAGCCCCAGCATTTT
CASRGTGTSNQPQHF
>18|few|TRBV5-1|TRBJ2-5|-
TGCGCCAGCAGTATGGGGGTCAGGACAGACATGTACCAAGAGACCCAGTACTTC
CASSMGVRTDMYQETQYF
>13|few|TRBV7-9|TRBJ1-2|-
TGTGCCAGCAGCTTAGTCTGGGGGAATGGCTACACCTTC
CASSLVWGNGYTF
>18|few|TRBV7-3|TRBJ2-1|TRBD2
TGTGCCAGCAGCCTCCAAGGATTAGCGGGAGGTGTCTACAATGAGCAGTTCTTC
CASSLQGLAGGVYNEQFF